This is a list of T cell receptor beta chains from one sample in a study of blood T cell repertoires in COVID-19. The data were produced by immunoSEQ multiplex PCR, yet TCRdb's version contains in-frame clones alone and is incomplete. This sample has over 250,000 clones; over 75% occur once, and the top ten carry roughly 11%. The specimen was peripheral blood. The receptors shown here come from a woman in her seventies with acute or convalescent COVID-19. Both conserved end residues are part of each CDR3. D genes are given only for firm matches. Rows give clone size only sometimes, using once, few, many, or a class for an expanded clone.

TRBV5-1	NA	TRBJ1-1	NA	TGCGCCAGCAGCTTGGGAGCCACCCGGGGCACTGAAGCTTTCTTT	CASSLGATRGTEAFF
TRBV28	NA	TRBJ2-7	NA	TGTGCCAGCAGTTTAACTCCGAACGAGCAGTACTTC	CASSLTPNEQYF
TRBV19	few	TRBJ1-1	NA	TGTGCCAGTAGTATAGGGGAGCAGGGGATCACTGAAGCTTTCTTT	CASSIGEQGITEAFF
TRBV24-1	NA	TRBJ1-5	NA	TGTGCCACCAGTGGGGAAGAAGGCGGGGCTTTAAATCAGCCCCAGCATTTT	CATSGEEGGALNQPQHF
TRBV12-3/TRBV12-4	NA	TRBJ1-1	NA	TGTGCCAGCAGTTTAGGCAGGCCTGAAGCTTTCTTT	CASSLGRPEAFF
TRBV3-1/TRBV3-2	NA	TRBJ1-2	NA	TGTGCCAGCAGCCCCACCCAGGGGAACTATGGCTACACCTTC	CASSPTQGNYGYTF
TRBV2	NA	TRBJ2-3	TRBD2	TGTGCCAGCTCTAGCGGGGGAATAGATACGCAGTATTTT	CASSSGGIDTQYF
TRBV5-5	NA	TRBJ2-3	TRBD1	TGTGCCAGCATCTCCGGGACAGGGGGTGCAGATACGCAGTATTTT	CASISGTGGADTQYF
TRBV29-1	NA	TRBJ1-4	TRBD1	TGCAGCGTTGACGACAGGGGTGGTGAAAAACTGTTTTTT	CSVDDRGGEKLFF
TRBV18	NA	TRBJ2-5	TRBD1	TGTGCCAGCTCACCACCGGGACAGGAGGAGACCCAGTACTTC	CASSPPGQEETQYF
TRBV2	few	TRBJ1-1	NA	TGTGCCAGCAGTTACGAGGCCGAAGCTTTCTTT	CASSYEAEAFF
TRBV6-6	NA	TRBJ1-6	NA	TGTGCCAGCAGTTACGAGGGTAGTTTCAGTTCACCCCTCCACTTT	CASSYEGSFSSPLHF
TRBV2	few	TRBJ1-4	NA	TGTGCCAGCAAAGGGGTAACGGCAACTAATGAAAAACTGTTTTTT	CASKGVTATNEKLFF
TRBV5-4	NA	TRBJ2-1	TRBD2	TGTGCCAGCAGCGGCTTCAGCGGGGTCTCCTACAATGAGCAGTTCTTC	CASSGFSGVSYNEQFF
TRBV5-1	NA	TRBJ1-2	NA	TGCGCCAGCAGCTTGTCAGGGCCAAATGGCTACACCTTC	CASSLSGPNGYTF
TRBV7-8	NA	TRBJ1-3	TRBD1	TGTGCCAGCAGCTTACAGGGGGTTCGCGACACCATATATTTT	CASSLQGVRDTIYF
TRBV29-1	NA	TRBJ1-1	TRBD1	TGCAGCGTTGTGGAGACAGGGTTCGAGGAGGCGGCTTTCTTT	CSVVETGFEEAAFF
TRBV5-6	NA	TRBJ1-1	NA	TGTGCCAGCAGCTTTGGTTCGAGGGCTGAAGCTTTCTTT	CASSFGSRAEAFF
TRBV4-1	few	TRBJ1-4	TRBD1	TGCGCCAGCAGCCGTAGTCCGGGACAGGGAACGACTAATGAAAAACTGTTTTTT	CASSRSPGQGTTNEKLFF
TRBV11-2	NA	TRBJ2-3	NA	TGTGCCAGCAGCTTAAGGGCGGGAGATACGCAGTATTTT	CASSLRAGDTQYF
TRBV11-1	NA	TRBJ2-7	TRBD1	TGTGCCAGCAGCCCAACAGGGGCCTCTGTACAGCAGTACTTC	CASSPTGASVQQYF
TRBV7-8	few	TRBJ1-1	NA	TGTGCCAGCAGCTTTTTGCCCGGGAACACTGAAGCTTTCTTT	CASSFLPGNTEAFF
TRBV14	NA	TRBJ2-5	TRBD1	TGTGCCAGCAGCCCCGGGACAGGGTGGGCGACCCAGTACTTC	CASSPGTGWATQYF
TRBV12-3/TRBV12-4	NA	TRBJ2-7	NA	TGTGCCAGCAGATCTAGCGCCCACGAGCAGTACTTC	CASRSSAHEQYF
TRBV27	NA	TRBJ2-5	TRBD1	TGTGCCAGCAGGTCGAACAGGGGGCAAGAGACCCAGTACTTC	CASRSNRGQETQYF
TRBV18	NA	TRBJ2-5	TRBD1	TGTGCCAGCTCCCTCCGACAGGGACAAGAGACCCAGTACTTC	CASSLRQGQETQYF
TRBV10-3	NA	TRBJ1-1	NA	TGTGCCATCAGTGAGTCTATTGGCCGAGGGACTGAAGCTTTCTTT	CAISESIGRGTEAFF
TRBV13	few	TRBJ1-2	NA	TGTGCCAGCAGCTTAATACAGAGCTATGGCTACACCTTC	CASSLIQSYGYTF
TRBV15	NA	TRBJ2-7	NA	TGTGCCACCAGCAGAGAGCTAGCGCCAGGGGGCGAGCAGTACTTC	CATSRELAPGGEQYF
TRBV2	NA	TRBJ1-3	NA	TGTGCCAGCACAGATAACTCTGGAAACACCATATATTTT	CASTDNSGNTIYF
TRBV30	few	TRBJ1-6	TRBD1	TGTGCCTGGAGGGACAGGGGTAATTCACCCCTCCACTTT	CAWRDRGNSPLHF
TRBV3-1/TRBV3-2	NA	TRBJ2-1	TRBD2	TGTGCCAGCAGCCAAGGGTTGAGGGGCCTAGCGGGGGGCAATGAGCAGTTCTTC	CASSQGLRGLAGGNEQFF
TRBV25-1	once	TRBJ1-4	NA	TGTGCCAGCAGTGAGCGTGGTTTGAGCGAAAAACTGTTTTTT	CASSERGLSEKLFF
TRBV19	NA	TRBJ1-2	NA	TGTGCCAGTAGTATGAGGGCCGGGTATGGCTACACCTTC	CASSMRAGYGYTF